The entry below describes one T cell receptor (beta chain). What it recognizes is unknown. Produced via immunoSEQ multiplex PCR; TCRdb's table is partial and in-frame only. The sample has about 26,000 clones, over 75% seen once. This specimen belongs to a study of T cell responses to AZD1222 COVID-19 vaccine. Study observations and caveats: Among AZD1222 vaccinees, only six were seropositive at baseline. Most donors were white British and more were female, and clonal diversity was possibly underestimated.

Sequencing was performed on peripheral blood, taken 28 days after the second AZD1222 dose. This sequence was found in an adult who received the AZD1222 COVID-19 vaccine.

CDR3 residues: CASSFRQGAEAFF. The CDR3 DNA sequence: TGTGCCAGCAGTTTTAGACAGGGCGCTGAAGCTTTCTTT. The V call is TRBV12-3 or TRBV12-4, the J call TRBJ1-1, with 7 positions matching TRBD1. This CDR3 is 13 amino acids long. Trimming removed 3 bases from V and 6 bases from J; junction bases left unmatched: 4.